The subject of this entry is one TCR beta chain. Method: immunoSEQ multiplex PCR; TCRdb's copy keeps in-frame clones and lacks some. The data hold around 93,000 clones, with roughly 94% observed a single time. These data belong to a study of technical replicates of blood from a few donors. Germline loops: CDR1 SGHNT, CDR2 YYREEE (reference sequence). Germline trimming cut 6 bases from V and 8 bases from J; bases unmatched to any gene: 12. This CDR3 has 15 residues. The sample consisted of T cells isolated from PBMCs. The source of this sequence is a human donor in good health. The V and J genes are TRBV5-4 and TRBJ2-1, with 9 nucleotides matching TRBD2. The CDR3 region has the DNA TGTGCCAGCAATTTGGATAGCGGGAGTAAGTATGAGCAGTTCTTC. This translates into CASNLDSGSKYEQFF.